This section outlines one T cell receptor beta chain sequence together with its context. TCRdb redid the calling of the 5' RACE reads with MiXCR, one entry per CDR3 protein. The repertoire consists of 500,000 to 700,000 distinct CDR3 sequences, with around 7.4% occurring once and the leading ten covering about 1.5%. The sample belongs to a study of identical twins. This CDR3 comprises 13 residues. Losses at the gene ends were 10 bases for V and 3 bases for J; bases not matched to a gene: 3. CDR1 and CDR2 from the germline V gene are WSHSY and SAAADI. The same data also contributed to another study, on yellow fever vaccine responses in identical twins.

The sequencing input was PBMCs. The receptor comes from a young woman in good health. The chain joins TRBV10-2 to TRBJ2-1, with 10 bases that match TRBD2. Here the CDR3 reads CATGLADYNEQFF. Here the CDR3 DNA reads TGCGCCACTGGACTAGCGGACTACAATGAGCAGTTCTTC.